This T cell receptor (beta chain) was found in a study of cytomegalovirus exposure and HLA in healthy donors. Study-level findings and limits: Within an earlier analysis, most TCR beta V segments proved productive either about 87% or about 30% of the time.

Germline V CDR1 and CDR2: KGHSH, LQKENI. The trim removed 2 bases at V and 10 bases at J, leaving 7 bases unmatched. The CDR3 runs to 13 residues. Amplification used 60 Vbeta primers and 13 Jbeta primers. Generated by immunoSEQ multiplex PCR, the TCRdb table keeps only in-frame clones and is missing some. The data contain around 160,000 clones, over 70% of them singletons. Worth noting for this clone: Its target is unknown.

This clonotype was sampled from a woman younger than 30 in good health and CMV-seronegative. Sequences were obtained from PBMCs. The chain combines TRBV18 with TRBJ2-7; 8 nucleotides agree with TRBD1. The CDR3 spells CASSPAGTGNQYF. Here the CDR3 DNA reads TGTGCCAGCTCACCAGCGGGGACAGGTAATCAGTACTTC.